What follows describes a single T cell receptor (beta chain). Its antigen remains unidentified. The germline V gene encodes CDR1 SGDLS and CDR2 YYNGEE. CDR3 length: 14 amino acids. V lost 3 bases and J lost 0, with 10 bases in between. The source of the sample is a study of T cell repertoires in cytomegalovirus infection. Overall study results and limits: Dominant in the ex vivo response were TCR beta clonotypes restricted by HLA-C and specific for CMV. People with CMV and the relevant HLA were identified by cumulative public TCR beta family frequency.

TCRdb called the reads again in MiXCR, with one record for every CDR3 protein. Of roughly 500,000 distinct CDR3 sequences in the sample, approximately 17% were seen once. The chain couples TRBV9 to TRBJ2-7; D not resolved. The sequence was obtained from a human donor in good health (CMV status not recorded). Some clones in this sample may be carry-over from other donors' samples. Sequencing input: CD8+ T cells from PBMCs. CDR3 region: CASSAGYISYEQYF. CDR3 sequence (DNA): TGTGCCAGCAGCGCCGGATACATCTCCTACGAGCAGTACTTC.